This TCR beta chain originates from a study of cytomegalovirus exposure and HLA in healthy donors. Germline values: CDR1 SEHNR, CDR2 FQNEAQ (reference sequence). The CDR3 extends over 14 amino acids. V was trimmed by 5 bases and J by 0 bases, leaving 11 bases between them. Amplification used 60 Vbeta primers and 13 Jbeta primers. Clones were sequenced by immunoSEQ multiplex PCR, and TCRdb holds only the in-frame ones, with some missing. This table holds roughly 100,000 clones, around 82% found once. Sample: PBMCs. The source of this sequence is a woman aged 40 to 55 in good health and CMV-seronegative. The rearrangement uses TRBV7-9 and TRBJ2-7; D remains unclear. CDR3 amino acids: CASSPRRNSYEQYF. CDR3 in DNA: TGTGCCAGCAGCCCTAGACGGAACTCCTACGAGCAGTACTTC.